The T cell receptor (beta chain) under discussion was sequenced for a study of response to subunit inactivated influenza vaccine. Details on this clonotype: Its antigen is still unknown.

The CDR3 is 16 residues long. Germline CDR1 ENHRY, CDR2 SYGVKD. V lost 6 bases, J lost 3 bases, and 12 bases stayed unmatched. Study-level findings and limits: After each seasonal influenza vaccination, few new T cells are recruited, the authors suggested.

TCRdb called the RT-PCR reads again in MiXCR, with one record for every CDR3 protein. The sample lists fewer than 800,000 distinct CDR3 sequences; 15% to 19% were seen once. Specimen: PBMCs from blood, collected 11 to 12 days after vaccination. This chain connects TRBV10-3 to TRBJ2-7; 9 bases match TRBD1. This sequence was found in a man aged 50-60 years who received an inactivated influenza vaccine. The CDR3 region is CAISHSPGQGSYEQYF. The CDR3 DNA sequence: TGTGCCATCAGCCACTCACCGGGACAGGGAAGCTACGAGCAGTACTTC.